This T cell receptor (beta chain) was profiled in a study of vaccination effects on CD4 cells after COVID-19 (dated by TCRdb to the early 2020s). Broadly, across the study: The ViraFEST assay stimulated PBMC with viral peptide pools and then used TCR sequencing to identify antigen-specific CD4+ T cell clonotypes by expansion. Participants received two doses of either the BNT162b2 or the mRNA-1273 mRNA SARS-CoV-2 vaccine. In two convalescent patients, pre-vaccine samples were collected 16 days and one week ahead of the first dose, 142 and 148 days after COVID-19 diagnosis. Some 1.9 million PBMC per well were cultured with around 10 ug/ml peptides in IMDM containing approximately 4.7% human AB serum, roughly 9.5 IU/ml IL-2 and gentamicin. The study compared SARS-CoV-2 spike-specific CD4+ TCR repertoires before and after mRNA vaccination in COVID-19 convalescent patients and infection-naive vaccine recipients. A total of 10 COVID-19 convalescent patients and a few SARS-CoV-2-naive healthy vaccine recipients were included in the full study. In the study, cultures from other donors were sequenced using the Oncomine TCR Beta short-read assay on an Illumina iSeq 100. Here is what the overall study found, with its caveats: In convalescent patients, the post-vaccine spike-reactive repertoire was composed mainly of new vaccine-induced clones that were largely distinct from infection-induced clones. Only a small number of convalescent patients were included, and no early post-infection timepoints were available, which limited the study. Marked clonal contraction was observed in both infection-induced and vaccine-induced clones at late post-vaccination timepoints, consistent with waning T cell responses.

As to this clone: Its antigen is currently not known. Base-call qualities are not available, and no considerably larger clone is one nucleotide away.

After around 10 days of culture, CD4+ T cells were isolated with the EasySep CD4+ T cell isolation kit. PCR-confirmed SARS-CoV-2 infection had occurred in convalescent patients between March and December 2020, before the Alpha, Beta and Delta variants emerged in the United States. Half of the culture medium was replaced with fresh IL-2-containing medium on days 3 and 7. Unless noted otherwise, every peptide stimulation condition was cultured in triplicate wells. Using Ficoll-Paque Plus gradient centrifugation, PBMC were separated from whole blood and then either used fresh or cryopreserved at -140C. Genomic DNA was extracted from cultured CD4+ T cells with the QIAamp micro DNA kit. Library preparation employed the immunoSEQ multiplex PCR assay. DNA from the cultured, isolated CD4+ T cells was subjected to TCR beta CDR3 sequencing. Per the authors' processing: The analysis removed non-productive TCR sequences, trimmed reads to the CDR3 region, and retained only CDR3s that were 7 or more amino acids long. The MANAFEST web app was used to identify antigen-specific clonotypes by comparing expansion in peptide wells with expansion in reference cultures. Positive clones required FDR<0.05 expansion versus reference and all other wells, odds ratio above 5, and frequency above 0.1% in two replicate wells. Clonotypes significantly expanded in SARS-CoV-2 spike wells and in at least one common cold coronavirus spike condition were defined as cross-reactive. Using the stringdist R package, CDR3 similarity was measured by Levenshtein distance, and unrooted trees were constructed with ape in R 3.6.1. TCRdb's version of the immuneACCESS table is confined to in-frame rearrangements and falls short of the full clone set. An unresolved V gene accounts for under half of the shortfall where checked; the remainder is of unknown origin. Clone size and V and J calls were adopted from that table, with D and trimming inferred from the DNA. The sample includes more than 40,000 clones, with roughly three quarters observed a single time. Of the sample, 12% falls within the top ten clones.

Relative to germline, V is missing 4 bases and J is missing 6 bases, with 13 bases of the junction outside any gene match. CDR1 MGHRA and CDR2 YSYEKL were looked up in the germline V gene. The CDR3, from cysteine to phenylalanine, totals 17 residues. The CDR3 DNA has 51 bases and is translated from base 1. Recombination linked TRBV4-1 to TRBJ2-3; TRBD2 fits 10 bases in the junction. Material: CD4+ T cells from PBMCs cultured without peptide, obtained before COVID-19 vaccination. This sequence originates from a human donor who had a prior SARS-CoV-2 infection. The CDR3 reads as follows: CASSRAGLALLGDTQYF. The nucleotides read TGCGCCAGCAGCCGGGCGGGACTAGCGCTGCTTGGGGATACGCAGTATTTT.